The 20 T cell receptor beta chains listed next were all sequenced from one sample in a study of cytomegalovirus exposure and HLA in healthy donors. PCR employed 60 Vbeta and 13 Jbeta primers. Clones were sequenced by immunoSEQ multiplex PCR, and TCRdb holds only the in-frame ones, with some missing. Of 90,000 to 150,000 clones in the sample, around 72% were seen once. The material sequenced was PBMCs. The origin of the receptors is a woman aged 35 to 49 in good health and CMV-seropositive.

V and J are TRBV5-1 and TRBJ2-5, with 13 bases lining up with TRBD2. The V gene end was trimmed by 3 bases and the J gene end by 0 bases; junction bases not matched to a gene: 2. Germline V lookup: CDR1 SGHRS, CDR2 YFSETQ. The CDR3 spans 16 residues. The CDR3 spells CASSWGTSGNQETQYF. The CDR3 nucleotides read TGCGCCAGCAGCTGGGGGACTAGCGGGAACCAAGAGACCCAGTACTTC.

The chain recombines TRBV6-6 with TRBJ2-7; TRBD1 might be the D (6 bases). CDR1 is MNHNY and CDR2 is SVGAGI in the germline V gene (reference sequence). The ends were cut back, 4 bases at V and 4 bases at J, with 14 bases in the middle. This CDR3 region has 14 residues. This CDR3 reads CASSSGDPPYEQYF. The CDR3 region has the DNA TGTGCCAGCAGTTCAGGGGACCCCCCTTACGAGCAGTACTTC.

The CDR3 nucleotides are TGTGCCATCAGTGAGGCTATCCGGGACAGGGGTTCCACTAATGAAAAACTGTTTTTT. Its protein is CAISEAIRDRGSTNEKLFF. The chain employs TRBV10-3 and TRBJ1-4; TRBD1 aligns across 10 bases. Per germline, CDR1 ENHRY and CDR2 SYGVKD. The V gene end was trimmed by 2 bases and the J gene end by 2 bases; junction bases not matched to a gene: 11. The CDR3 sequence is 19 residues long.

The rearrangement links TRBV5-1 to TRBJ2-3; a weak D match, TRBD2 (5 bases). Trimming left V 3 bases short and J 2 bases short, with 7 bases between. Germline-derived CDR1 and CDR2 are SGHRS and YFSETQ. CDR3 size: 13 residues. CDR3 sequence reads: CASSWTATDTQYF. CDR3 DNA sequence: TGCGCCAGCAGCTGGACTGCCACAGATACGCAGTATTTT. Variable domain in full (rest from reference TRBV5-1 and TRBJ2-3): KAGVTQTPRYLIKTRGQQVTLSCSPISGHRSVSWYQQTPGQGLQFLFEYFSETQRNKGNFPGRFSGRQFSNSRSEMNVSTLELGDSALYLCASSWTATDTQYFGPGTRLTVL.

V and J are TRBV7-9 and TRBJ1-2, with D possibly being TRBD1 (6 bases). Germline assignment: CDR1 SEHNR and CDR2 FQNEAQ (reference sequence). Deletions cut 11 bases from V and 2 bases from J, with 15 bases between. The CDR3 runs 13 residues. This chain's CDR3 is CAVATQGNYGYTF. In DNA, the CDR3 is TGTGCCGTAGCAACTCAGGGGAACTATGGCTACACCTTC.

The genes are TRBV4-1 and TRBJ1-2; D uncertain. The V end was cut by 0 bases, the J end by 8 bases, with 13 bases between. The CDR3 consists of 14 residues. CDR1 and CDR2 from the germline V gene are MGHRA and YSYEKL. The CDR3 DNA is TGCGCCAGCAGCCAAGAAGGACTACTAGGCGGCTACACCTTC. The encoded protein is CASSQEGLLGGYTF.

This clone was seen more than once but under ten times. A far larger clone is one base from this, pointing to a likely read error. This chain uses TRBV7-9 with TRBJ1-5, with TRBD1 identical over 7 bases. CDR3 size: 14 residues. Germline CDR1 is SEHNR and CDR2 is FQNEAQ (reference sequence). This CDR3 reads CSSSLLDRESTQHF. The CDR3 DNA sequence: TGTTCCAGCAGCTTACTTGACAGGGAAAGTACCCAGCATTTT.

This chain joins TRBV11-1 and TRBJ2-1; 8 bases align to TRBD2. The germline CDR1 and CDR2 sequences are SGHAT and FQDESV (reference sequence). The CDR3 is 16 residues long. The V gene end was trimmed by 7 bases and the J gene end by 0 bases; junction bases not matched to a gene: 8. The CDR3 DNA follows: TGTGCCAGCATCGGGGGGGGCCCGAGCTCCTACAATGAGCAGTTCTTC. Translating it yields CASIGGGPSSYNEQFF. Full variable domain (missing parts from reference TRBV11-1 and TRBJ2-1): EAEVAQSPRYKITEKSQAVAFWCDPISGHATLYWYRQILGQGPELLVQFQDESVVDDSQLPKDRFSAERLKGVDSTLKIQPAELGDSAMYLCASIGGGPSSYNEQFFGPGTRLTVL.

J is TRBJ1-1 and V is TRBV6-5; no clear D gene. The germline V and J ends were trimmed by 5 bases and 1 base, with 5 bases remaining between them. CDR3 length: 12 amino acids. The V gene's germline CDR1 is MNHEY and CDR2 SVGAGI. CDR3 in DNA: TGTGCCAGCAGTCACAGGAACACTGAAGCTTTCTTT. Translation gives CASSHRNTEAFF.

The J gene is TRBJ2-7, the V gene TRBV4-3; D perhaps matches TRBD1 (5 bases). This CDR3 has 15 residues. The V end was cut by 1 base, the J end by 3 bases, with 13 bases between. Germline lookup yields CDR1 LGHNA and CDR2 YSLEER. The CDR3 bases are TGCGCCAGCAGCCAAGGGAGAGACAGTTACTACGAGCAGTACTTC. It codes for CASSQGRDSYYEQYF.

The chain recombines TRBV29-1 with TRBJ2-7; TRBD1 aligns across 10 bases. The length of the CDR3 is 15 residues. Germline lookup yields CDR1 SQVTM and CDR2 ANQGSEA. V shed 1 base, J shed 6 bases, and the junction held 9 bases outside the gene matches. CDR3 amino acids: CSVEALGQGGREQYF. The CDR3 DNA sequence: TGCAGCGTTGAAGCCCTCGGACAGGGGGGACGCGAGCAGTACTTC.

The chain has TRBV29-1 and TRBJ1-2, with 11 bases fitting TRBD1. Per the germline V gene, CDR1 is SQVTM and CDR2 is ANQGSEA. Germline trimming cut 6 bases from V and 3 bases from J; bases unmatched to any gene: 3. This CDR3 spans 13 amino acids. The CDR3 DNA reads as TGCAGCGTCAGGACAGGGGGCGACTATGGCTACACCTTC. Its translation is CSVRTGGDYGYTF. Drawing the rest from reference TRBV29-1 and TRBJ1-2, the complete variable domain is SAVISQKPSRDICQRGTSLTIQCQVDSQVTMMFWYRQQPGQSLTLIATANQGSEATYESGFVIDKFPISRPNLTFSTLTVSNMSPEDSSIYLCSVRTGGDYGYTFGSGTRLTVV.

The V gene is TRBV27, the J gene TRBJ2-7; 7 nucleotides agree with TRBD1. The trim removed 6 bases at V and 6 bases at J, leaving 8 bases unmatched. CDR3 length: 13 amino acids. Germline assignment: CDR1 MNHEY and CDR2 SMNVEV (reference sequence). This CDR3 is CASRGRQGTEQYF. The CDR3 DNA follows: TGTGCCAGCAGGGGCCGACAGGGTACCGAGCAGTACTTC.

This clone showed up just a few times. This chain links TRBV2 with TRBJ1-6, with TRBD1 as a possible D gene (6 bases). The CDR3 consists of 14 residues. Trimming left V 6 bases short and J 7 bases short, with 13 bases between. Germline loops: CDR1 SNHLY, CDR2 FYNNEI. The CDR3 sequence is CASSGTGINSPLHF. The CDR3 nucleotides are TGTGCCAGCAGCGGTACAGGGATCAATTCACCCCTCCACTTT.

CDR3 sequence: CASSPGHANTEAFF. In DNA form, the CDR3 reads TGTGCCAGCAGCCCGGGACACGCGAACACTGAAGCTTTCTTT. This chain uses TRBV7-2 with TRBJ1-1; D perhaps matches TRBD1 (6 bases). Looked up from germline, CDR1 is SGHTA and CDR2 is FQGNSA. V was clipped by 5 bases and J by 1 base, with 11 bases between them. The CDR3 contains 14 residues.

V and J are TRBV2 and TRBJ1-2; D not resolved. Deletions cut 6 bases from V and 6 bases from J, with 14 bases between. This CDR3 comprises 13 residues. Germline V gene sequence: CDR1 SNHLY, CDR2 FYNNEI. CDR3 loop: CASRTDTTNGYTF. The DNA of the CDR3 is TGTGCCAGCAGGACCGACACCACAAATGGCTACACCTTC. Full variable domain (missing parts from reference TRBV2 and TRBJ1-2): EPEVTQTPSHQVTQMGQEVILRCVPISNHLYFYWYRQILGQKVEFLVSFYNNEISEKSEIFDDQFSVERPDGSNFTLKIRSTKLEDSAMYFCASRTDTTNGYTFGSGTRLTVV.

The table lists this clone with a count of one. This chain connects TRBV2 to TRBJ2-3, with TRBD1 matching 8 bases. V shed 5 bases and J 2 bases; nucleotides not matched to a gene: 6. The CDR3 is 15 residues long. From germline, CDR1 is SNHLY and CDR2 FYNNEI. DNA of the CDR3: TGTGCCAGCAGTCAACAGGGGGTTCTCACAGATACGCAGTATTTT. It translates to CASSQQGVLTDTQYF.

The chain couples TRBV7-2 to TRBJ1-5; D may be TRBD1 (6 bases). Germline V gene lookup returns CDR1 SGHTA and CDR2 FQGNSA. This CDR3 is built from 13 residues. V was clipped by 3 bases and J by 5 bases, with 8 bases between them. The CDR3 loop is CASSFYRDQPQHF. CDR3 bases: TGTGCCAGCAGCTTTTACAGGGATCAGCCCCAGCATTTT.

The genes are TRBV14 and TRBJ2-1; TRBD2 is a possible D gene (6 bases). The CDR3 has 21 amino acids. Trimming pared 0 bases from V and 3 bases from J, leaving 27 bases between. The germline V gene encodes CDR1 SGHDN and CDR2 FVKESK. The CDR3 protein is CASSQDSWASRLSGDYNEQFF. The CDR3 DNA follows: TGTGCCAGCAGCCAAGATTCTTGGGCAAGTAGGCTCTCGGGGGACTACAATGAGCAGTTCTTC.

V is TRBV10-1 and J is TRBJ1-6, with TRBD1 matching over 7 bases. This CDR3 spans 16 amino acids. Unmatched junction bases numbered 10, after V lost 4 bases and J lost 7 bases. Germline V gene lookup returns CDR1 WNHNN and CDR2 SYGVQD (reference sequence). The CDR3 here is CASSVGQKVRNSPLHF. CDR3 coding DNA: TGCGCCAGCAGTGTGGGACAGAAGGTAAGGAATTCACCCCTCCACTTT.